The 19 T cell receptor beta chains below were found in one sample sequenced in a study of T cell responses to AZD1222 COVID-19 vaccine. Clones were sequenced by immunoSEQ multiplex PCR, and TCRdb holds only the in-frame ones, with some missing. The data show approximately 140,000 clones, around 90% seen once. Specimen: peripheral blood, collected 28 days after the second AZD1222 dose. The receptors originated from an adult who received the AZD1222 COVID-19 vaccine.

The chain links TRBV9 to TRBJ1-2; D not certain. Germline V gives CDR1 SGDLS, CDR2 YYNGEE. The CDR3 is made up of 14 amino acids. V lost 3 bases and J 1 base, leaving 10 bases between the germline ends. In nucleotides, the CDR3 is TGTGCCAGCAGCGCGGACGGAAATAACTATGGCTACACCTTC. It encodes CASSADGNNYGYTF.

The chain carries TRBV7-6 and TRBJ2-7; 7 positions match TRBD2. This CDR3 is 15 amino acids long. V lost 4 bases and J lost 0; bases outside the gene matches: 6. Per germline, CDR1 SGHVS and CDR2 FNYEAQ. The CDR3 sequence is CASSSPSGSSYEQYF. CDR3 DNA: TGTGCCAGCAGCTCCCCTAGCGGAAGCTCCTACGAGCAGTACTTC.

The rearrangement links TRBV29-1 to TRBJ1-5; D is ambiguous. CDR1 is SQVTM, CDR2 ANQGSEA, per germline. The CDR3 spans 14 residues. Trimming took off 4 bases at V and 5 bases at J, with 15 bases between the two ends. CDR3 sequence reads: CSVGFIFLDQPQHF. CDR3 sequence (DNA): TGCAGCGTTGGCTTCATATTTCTAGATCAGCCCCAGCATTTT.

The chain has TRBV10-1 and TRBJ2-1; the D gene is possibly TRBD1 (5 bases). This CDR3 spans 14 amino acids. The V end was cut by 8 bases, the J end by 2 bases, with 13 bases between. The germline CDR1 and CDR2 sequences are WNHNN and SYGVQD (reference sequence). CDR3 residues: CASSQGSPYNEQFF. For the CDR3, the DNA is TGCGCCAGCTCTCAGGGTAGCCCCTACAATGAGCAGTTCTTC.

The chain recombines TRBV27 with TRBJ2-7; TRBD2 is a possible D gene (6 bases). This CDR3 has 12 residues. Per germline, CDR1 MNHEY and CDR2 SMNVEV (reference sequence). The V and J ends lost 8 bases and 4 bases respectively, with 12 bases between them. The DNA of the CDR3 is TGTGCCAGCGGGGGGAATAGTTACGAGCAGTACTTC. This encodes CASGGNSYEQYF.

This rearrangement joins TRBV5-1 to TRBJ1-3; 10 nucleotides line up with TRBD1. The length of the CDR3 is 15 residues. The V gene's germline CDR1 is SGHRS and CDR2 YFSETQ. The ends lost 4 bases at V and 5 bases at J; junction bases unmatched: 6. The chain's CDR3 is CASSVAGQGRNTIYF. DNA of the CDR3: TGCGCCAGCAGCGTTGCGGGACAGGGGAGAAACACCATATATTTT.

CDR3 in DNA: TGTGCCACCAGCTTGCAGAGGGGAACTGAAGCTTTCTTT. Translating it yields CATSLQRGTEAFF. The genes are TRBV15 and TRBJ1-1; tentative D call: TRBD1 (5 bases). The CDR3 extends over 13 amino acids. Per the germline V gene, CDR1 is LNHNV and CDR2 is YYDKDF (reference sequence). Trimming removed 5 bases from V and 5 bases from J, with 12 bases in between.

The chain links TRBV6-5 to TRBJ1-5; D remains ambiguous. Germline assignment: CDR1 MNHEY and CDR2 SVGAGI. The CDR3 is 13 amino acids. Between the trimmed V and J ends, which lost 5 bases and 3 bases, there was a span of 8 bases. Written as DNA, the CDR3 is TGTGCCAGCAGTCCCGGGGTCAATCAGCCCCAGCATTTT. This encodes CASSPGVNQPQHF.

Points on this clone: The junction shows a germline mismatch at one end, possibly a read error. The J gene is TRBJ2-3, the V gene TRBV7-7; 12 bases align to TRBD2. Germline V gene lookup returns CDR1 SSHAT and CDR2 FNYEAQ (reference sequence). The CDR3 is 17 amino acids. The CDR3 here is CASSSGRTSGTIDTQYF. The DNA of the CDR3 is TGTGCTAGCAGCTCAGGACGGACTAGCGGGACCATAGATACGCAGTATTTT.

This chain links TRBV18 with TRBJ2-5; D is perhaps TRBD2 (6 bases). V dropped 4 bases and J dropped 1 base, with 13 bases sitting between them. The germline CDR1 and CDR2 sequences are KGHSH and LQKENI. The CDR3 sequence is 15 residues long. The CDR3 DNA reads as TGTGCCAGCTCACTAGGTTCGGAGGGCCAAGAGACCCAGTACTTC. Translation: CASSLGSEGQETQYF.

The chain links TRBV25-1 to TRBJ1-1, with D perhaps matching TRBD1 (6 bases). Trimming removed 6 bases at V and 0 bases at J, with 11 bases between. Germline V gene data show CDR1 as MGHDK and CDR2 as SYGVNS. The CDR3 consists of 14 residues. In DNA, the CDR3 is TGTGCCAGCAGCCCGGCAGGGGTGAACACTGAAGCTTTCTTT. Translated: CASSPAGVNTEAFF.

The sample holds one count of this clone. V gene TRBV19 combines with J gene TRBJ1-3; no definite D call. Germline assignment: CDR1 LNHDA and CDR2 SQIVND (reference sequence). The length of the CDR3 is 15 residues. Trimming removed 1 base from V and 4 bases from J, with 11 bases in between. As DNA, the CDR3 is TGTGCCAGTAGTATAGTACCGGTTACGGGAAACACCATATATTTT. Translation: CASSIVPVTGNTIYF. Filled out from reference TRBV19 and TRBJ1-3, the complete variable domain reads DGGITQSPKYLFRKEGQNVTLSCEQNLNHDAMYWYRQDPGQGLRLIYYSQIVNDFQKGDIAEGYSVSREKKESFPLTVTSAQKNPTAFYLCASSIVPVTGNTIYFGEGSWLTVV.

The V and J genes are TRBV25-1 and TRBJ2-7; D is tentatively TRBD1 or TRBD2 (5 bases each). This CDR3 is 15 amino acids long. Germline lookup yields CDR1 MGHDK and CDR2 SYGVNS. Trimming stripped 3 bases from V and 2 bases from J, with 14 bases between. CDR3 nucleotide sequence: TGTGCCAGCAGTGATCGGACGAGGGGAGCCTACGAGCAGTACTTC. Translation: CASSDRTRGAYEQYF.

This chain joins TRBV5-1 and TRBJ1-4, with no clear D. Trimming removed 4 bases from V and 0 bases from J, with 7 bases in between. There are 14 residues in the CDR3. Germline assignment: CDR1 SGHRS and CDR2 YFSETQ. In DNA, the CDR3 is TGCGCCAGCAGCCCCGGGGCAACTAATGAAAAACTGTTTTTT. Translation gives CASSPGATNEKLFF.

Of note for this clone: Its ends do not fully match the called genes, so a read error is possible. The V call is TRBV2, the J call TRBJ1-2; no firm D call. In germline, CDR1 is SNHLY, CDR2 FYNNEI. This CDR3 contains 11 residues. The CDR3 DNA sequence: TGTGCCAGCAGTGATGCGTCAGAGCCGGACTTC. Translated: CASSDASEPDF.

The chain uses TRBV28 and TRBJ1-1; D gene uncertain. Germline CDR1 is MDHEN and CDR2 is SYDVKM. The V and J ends lost 8 bases and 10 bases respectively, with 20 bases between them. The CDR3 extends over 13 amino acids. The DNA of the CDR3 is TGTGCCAGCCGAAGTAAGACCACGGCAGGAGCTTTCTTT. This translates into CASRSKTTAGAFF.

The chain is built from TRBV6-1 and TRBJ1-1, with D possibly matching TRBD1 (5 bases). Germline loops: CDR1 MNHNS, CDR2 SASEGT. Trimming pared 3 bases from V and 4 bases from J, leaving 12 bases between. CDR3 length: 14 residues. The CDR3 is CASSDLTGGTEAFF. DNA for the CDR3: TGTGCCAGCAGTGATCTTACAGGAGGCACTGAAGCTTTCTTT.

In this sample, this clone turned up once. The rearrangement joins TRBV12-3 or TRBV12-4 to TRBJ1-1; D call uncertain. The CDR3 is made up of 13 amino acids. The germline V and J ends were trimmed by 5 bases and 2 bases, with 9 bases remaining between them. In DNA form, the CDR3 reads TGTGCCAGCAGTCAGACACAAAACACTGAAGCTTTCTTT. It encodes CASSQTQNTEAFF.

This chain joins TRBV15 and TRBJ2-1; the D gene could be TRBD1 or TRBD2 (7 bases each). V was clipped by 0 bases and J by 6 bases, with 18 bases between them. This CDR3 has 17 amino acids. Germline CDR1 LNHNV, CDR2 YYDKDF (reference sequence). The CDR3 nucleotides are TGTGCCACCAGCAGAGATCTTAGGCAGGGGGAGGGCAATGAGCAGTTCTTC. This encodes CATSRDLRQGEGNEQFF.